This T cell receptor beta chain was sequenced in a study of T cells and copy number aberrations in small-cell lung cancer (dated by TCRdb to 2020 to 2023). Regarding the research as a whole: Whole-exome sequencing of the same tumor regions was paired with TCR repertoire sequencing so that T cell metrics could be related to mutations and copy number aberrations. Tumor TCR data were available for some 16 patients, and roughly 14 patients had TCR data from both tumor and normal tissue. General findings and caveats noted by the study authors: All specimens consisted of formalin-fixed paraffin-embedded tissue, which is known to introduce sequencing artifacts. The study was limited by a small sample size because surgical resection is uncommon in small-cell lung cancer, and the findings require validation. Compared with adjacent lung tissue, tumors showed lower T-cell density, richness and clonality, although the density difference was not significant.

Concerning this clone: Its target antigen remains unknown. No clone much larger than this one lies a single base away; base qualities are absent.

The germline V gene (reference sequence) provides CDR1 LNHDA and CDR2 SQIVND. Trimming at the junction amounts to 3 bases on V and 3 bases on J, and the germline ends lie 9 bases apart. The CDR3 has 14 amino acids, counting the end cysteine and phenylalanine. Just the 42-base CDR3 DNA is kept, in frame starting at base 1. The immunoSEQ hsTCRB Kit, with multiplexed V- and J-gene primers, was used to amplify TCR-beta CDR3 regions from genomic DNA. Unique DNA barcodes were added in a second PCR, and samples were pooled together with a negative and a positive control. Pooled TCR-beta libraries were sequenced on an Illumina MiSeq with a 150-cycle paired-end protocol. In the paper's pipeline: Raw sequencing data were processed by Adaptive Biotechnologies into a report with normalized, annotated TCR-beta repertoires. T-cell density was calculated by normalizing TCR-beta templates to usable DNA, with usable DNA estimated through amplification of housekeeping genes. Richness counted unique rearrangements, and clonality was defined as 1 minus Pielou's evenness. TCRdb provides this immuneACCESS table in a form limited to in-frame rearrangements. Some clones are lacking; in checked studies, under half of them reflect an unresolved V gene, and why the rest are absent is not known. The V and J calls and clone size were taken over from that table, and D and trimming were inferred from the DNA. The sample table holds about 2,600 clones, of which roughly 84% were seen once. About 10% of the sample belongs to the ten largest clones.

The donors were limited-stage small-cell lung cancer patients who had surgical resection in Hangzhou, China, between the late 2000s and the early 2020s. All donors had upfront surgery without preoperative chemotherapy or radiotherapy, and none received immunotherapy before or after surgery. In the sequenced cohort of under 25 patients, every patient was either a smoker or a heavy second-hand smoker. Adjacent normal lung was collected at least 2 cm from the tumor margin and was morphologically confirmed by two pathologists to be free of malignant cells. Multi-region TCR-beta sequencing of resected limited-stage small-cell lung cancers and of tumor-adjacent lung tissue was performed to characterize T cell repertoire heterogeneity. The AllPrep DNA/RNA FFPE Kit (Qiagen) was used to extract genomic DNA from FFPE tissue.

Sequences were obtained from normal tissue next to the tumor. This sequence was found in an older man with small cell lung cancer. The chain is encoded by TRBV19 joined to TRBJ2-1, with an unclear D gene assignment. CDR3 region: CASSMGPVYNEQFF. Read as DNA, the sequence is TGTGCCAGTAGTATGGGTCCCGTCTACAATGAGCAGTTCTTC.